This is a list of T cell receptor beta chains from one sample in a study of blood T cell repertoires in COVID-19. Here immunoSEQ multiplex PCR was the method, and the copy in TCRdb shows in-frame clones only, minus some. The table has about 430,000 clones, about 88% seen once. Source material: PBMCs or T cells enriched from blood (not recorded which). These receptors were taken from a woman aged 18-29 years who had been exposed to COVID-19. The CDR3 runs from the conserved cysteine through the conserved F or W. The order of the fields is J gene, clone size, V gene, CDR3 length, D gene, CDR3 protein, CDR3 DNA. The D gene is left open where the match is weak. Some rows have no size entry. The others give once, few or many, or a class for an expanded clone.

>TRBJ1-1|once|TRBV11-2|15|NA
CASSSVRDTQGEAFF
TGTGCCAGCAGCTCGGTCCGGGACACCCAGGGTGAAGCTTTCTTT
>TRBJ2-2|NA|TRBV6-2/TRBV6-3|16|TRBD1
CASSNTGARLSGELFF
TGTGCCAGCAGTAACACAGGGGCTAGGTTATCCGGGGAGCTGTTTTTT
>TRBJ2-1|NA|TRBV5-1|17|TRBD2
CASSLALLAGSADEQFF
TGCGCCAGCAGCTTGGCACTACTAGCGGGGTCGGCGGATGAGCAGTTCTTC
>TRBJ2-1|NA|TRBV9|16|NA
CASSPPGGGGYNEQFF
TGTGCCAGCAGCCCACCTGGAGGGGGGGGCTACAATGAGCAGTTCTTC
>TRBJ1-1|few|TRBV4-2|14|TRBD1
CASSQDRVNTEAFF
TGTGCCAGCAGCCAGGACAGGGTGAACACTGAAGCTTTCTTT
>TRBJ2-7|NA|TRBV5-1|16|TRBD1
CASSLEPGQGAYEQYF
TGCGCCAGCAGCTTGGAGCCCGGACAGGGGGCCTACGAGCAGTACTTC
>TRBJ1-2|NA|TRBV29-1|14|TRBD1
CSVEKGQGVYGYTF
TGCAGCGTTGAAAAGGGACAGGGGGTCTATGGCTACACCTTC
>TRBJ2-3|NA|TRBV11-2|12|NA
CASSIFADTQYF
TGTGCCAGCAGCATTTTCGCAGATACGCAGTATTTT
>TRBJ1-4|NA|TRBV7-2|16|NA
CASSLFGGATNEKLFF
TGTGCCAGCAGCTTATTCGGGGGAGCAACTAATGAAAAACTGTTTTTT
>TRBJ1-2|once|TRBV6-6|13|NA
CASSITAGERYTF
TGTGCCAGCAGTATTACAGCAGGGGAACGCTACACCTTC
>TRBJ1-5|once|TRBV7-9|15|NA
CASSTEAASGQPQHF
TGTGCCAGCAGCACTGAAGCGGCCTCAGGTCAGCCCCAGCATTTT
>TRBJ1-1|once|TRBV28|16|TRBD1
CASNIPGQGFNTEAFF
TGTGCCAGCAACATTCCGGGACAGGGGTTTAACACTGAAGCTTTCTTT
>TRBJ2-7|NA|TRBV7-2|13|NA
CASSPKLAYEQYF
TGTGCCAGCAGCCCCAAACTAGCTTACGAGCAGTACTTC
>TRBJ2-6|NA|TRBV28|17|TRBD1
CASRRQGHLSGANVLTF
TGTGCCAGCAGAAGACAGGGGCACCTCTCTGGGGCCAACGTCCTGACTTTC
>TRBJ1-4|NA|TRBV28|13|NA
CASSLGRREKLFF
TGTGCCAGCAGTTTGGGGCGTCGTGAAAAACTGTTTTTT
>TRBJ1-6|NA|TRBV27|17|TRBD1
CASSLGLGQGIGSPLHF
TGTGCCAGCAGTTTAGGTCTCGGACAGGGTATAGGCTCACCCCTCCACTTT
>TRBJ2-5|NA|TRBV7-8|17|TRBD1
CASSFLPDRGLKETQYF
TGTGCCAGCAGCTTCCTACCGGACAGGGGACTGAAAGAGACCCAGTACTTC
>TRBJ1-1|NA|TRBV7-9|15|NA
CASSLRGNMNTEAFF
TGTGCCAGCAGCTTAAGGGGGAACATGAACACTGAAGCTTTCTTT
>TRBJ2-6|NA|TRBV27|17|NA
CASSFIGGRSGANVLTF
TGTGCCAGCAGTTTCATAGGGGGTAGATCTGGGGCCAACGTCCTGACTTTC
>TRBJ2-3|NA|TRBV3-1/TRBV3-2|17|NA
CASSPSYNFPGEDTQYF
TGTGCCAGCAGCCCCTCCTACAATTTCCCAGGCGAAGATACGCAGTATTTT
>TRBJ2-7|few|TRBV6-5|14|TRBD2
CASTGSGSFNEQYF
TGTGCCAGCACCGGTAGCGGGAGTTTCAACGAGCAGTACTTC
>TRBJ1-5|NA|TRBV27|18|TRBD1
CASSFTPPGQRVRQPQHF
TGTGCCAGCAGTTTCACACCCCCGGGACAGAGGGTTCGTCAGCCCCAGCATTTT
>TRBJ2-7|NA|TRBV6-2/TRBV6-3|14|TRBD2
CASSYFGGGYEQYF
TGTGCCAGCAGTTACTTCGGGGGGGGCTACGAGCAGTACTTC
>TRBJ1-1|NA|TRBV3-1/TRBV3-2|17|NA
CASSQDRPSKTGREAFF
TGTGCCAGCAGCCAAGATCGCCCGAGCAAGACAGGACGAGAAGCTTTCTTT
>TRBJ2-3|NA|TRBV7-2|17|NA
CASSPRIGGGGADTQYF
TGTGCCAGCAGCCCCAGGATTGGCGGGGGCGGTGCAGATACGCAGTATTTT
>TRBJ2-7|once|TRBV19|14|NA
CASKSSGLAYEQYF
TGTGCCAGTAAGAGTTCCGGTCTTGCGTACGAGCAGTACTTC
>TRBJ1-1|NA|TRBV9|13|TRBD1
CASGDRVDTEAFF
TGTGCCAGCGGAGACAGGGTTGACACTGAAGCTTTCTTT
>TRBJ1-2|NA|TRBV18|15|NA
CASSPTGGAVGGYTF
TGTGCCAGCTCACCCACGGGGGGCGCGGTCGGTGGCTACACCTTC
>TRBJ1-5|NA|TRBV5-8|13|NA
CASRHSPNQPQHF
TGTGCCAGCAGGCACAGCCCCAATCAGCCCCAGCATTTT
>TRBJ1-2|few|TRBV5-1|14|NA
CASSLAGYREGYTF
TGCGCCAGCAGCTTGGCCGGGTACAGGGAGGGCTACACCTTC
>TRBJ2-1|NA|TRBV18|15|TRBD2
CASSRTTSGREEQFF
TGTGCCAGCTCACGAACAACTAGCGGGAGGGAGGAGCAGTTCTTC
>TRBJ2-7|NA|TRBV5-1|15|TRBD2
CASSWEGRPSYEQYF
TGCGCCAGCAGCTGGGAGGGACGGCCGTCCTACGAGCAGTACTTC
>TRBJ1-4|NA|TRBV7-8|13|NA
CASSLGYNEKLFF
TGTGCCAGCAGCTTAGGTTATAATGAAAAACTGTTTTTT
>TRBJ1-1|NA|TRBV3-1/TRBV3-2|16|NA
CASSHHRTRGHGLAFF
TGTGCCAGCAGCCACCACCGGACAAGGGGACATGGTTTAGCTTTCTTT
>TRBJ2-3|NA|TRBV28|14|NA
CASSLPTDQDTQYF
TGTGCCAGCAGTTTACCCACAGATCAAGATACGCAGTATTTT
>TRBJ2-3|NA|TRBV27|14|TRBD2
CASSFLAGENTQYF
TGTGCCAGCAGTTTCCTAGCGGGGGAGAATACGCAGTATTTT
>TRBJ2-7|NA|TRBV7-2|15|TRBD1
CASSLRGDSPYEQYF
TGTGCCAGCAGTTTACGTGGGGACAGCCCCTACGAGCAGTACTTC
>TRBJ1-6|NA|TRBV6-5|14|TRBD1
CASSLDRGHSPLHF
TGTGCCAGCAGTTTAGACAGGGGGCATTCACCCCTCCACTTT
>TRBJ2-7|NA|TRBV18|19|TRBD1
CASYPRDRGSPLNSYEQYF
TGTGCCAGCTACCCGAGGGACAGGGGTTCACCGCTCAACTCCTACGAGCAGTACTTC
>TRBJ2-2|NA|TRBV27|17|TRBD2
CASSSLILAGETGELFF
TGTGCCAGCAGTTCCCTCATACTAGCGGGAGAAACCGGGGAGCTGTTTTTT
>TRBJ1-1|NA|TRBV29-1|14|TRBD1
CSGTGGIKNTEAFF
TGCTCCGGGACAGGGGGCATCAAGAACACTGAAGCTTTCTTT
>TRBJ1-2|NA|TRBV19|14|TRBD1
CASSLDRGYGGYTF
TGTGCCAGTAGTCTTGACAGGGGATACGGTGGCTACACCTTC
>TRBJ2-1|NA|TRBV5-8|19|NA
CASSHPPLSSSFEYSEQFF
TGTGCCAGCAGCCACCCCCCTCTCTCCTCCTCGTTTGAGTATAGTGAGCAGTTCTTC
>TRBJ1-2|NA|TRBV7-9|15|TRBD1
CASSLAGGYGVGYTF
TGTGCCAGCAGCTTAGCAGGGGGCTACGGAGTTGGCTACACCTTC
>TRBJ2-5|NA|TRBV9|17|TRBD2
CASSVGLAGAMQETQYF
TGTGCCAGCAGCGTGGGACTAGCGGGGGCCATGCAAGAGACCCAGTACTTC
>TRBJ1-2|few|TRBV19|14|NA
CASSIWGVGYGYTF
TGTGCCAGTAGTATCTGGGGCGTAGGCTATGGCTACACCTTC
>TRBJ2-5|NA|TRBV19|12|NA
CALGGGRETQYF
TGTGCCCTAGGGGGGGGGCGAGAGACCCAGTACTTC
>TRBJ1-3|NA|TRBV28|16|TRBD1
CASSWAQGYSGNTIYF
TGTGCCAGCAGTTGGGCACAGGGGTACTCTGGAAACACCATATATTTT
>TRBJ1-6|NA|TRBV19|15|TRBD1
CASTETGVYNSPLHF
TGTGCCAGTACCGAGACAGGGGTTTATAATTCACCCCTCCACTTT
>TRBJ2-2|NA|TRBV2|17|TRBD2
CASSPGLAGALTGELFF
TGTGCCAGCAGTCCTGGACTAGCGGGGGCCCTCACCGGGGAGCTGTTTTTT
>TRBJ1-1|once|TRBV5-6|14|NA
CASTVSGLTYEAFF
TGTGCCAGCACCGTCAGTGGGCTGACCTATGAAGCTTTCTTT
>TRBJ1-3|NA|TRBV7-6|16|NA
CASSLDLVLSGNTIYF
TGTGCCAGCAGCTTAGATCTCGTACTCTCTGGAAACACCATATATTTT
>TRBJ2-5|NA|TRBV4-3|16|NA
CASSQDRRTVTETQYF
TGCGCCAGCAGCCAAGACCGGAGGACAGTTACGGAGACCCAGTACTTC
>TRBJ2-7|NA|TRBV28|14|TRBD2
CASSFSRGGDEQYF
TGTGCCAGCAGTTTCTCTCGGGGGGGCGATGAGCAGTACTTC
>TRBJ2-7|NA|TRBV27|15|TRBD2
CASSFSTSGGYEQYF
TGTGCCAGCAGTTTTTCTACTAGCGGGGGTTACGAGCAGTACTTC